One and the same sample provided the 10 T cell receptor beta chains below, sequenced in a study of PD-1 blockade in mismatch repair-deficient tumors. Regarding time point: roughly nine-day in vitro stimulation with candidate neoantigen peptide 2. The protocol was immunoSEQ multiplex PCR, while the TCRdb copy is restricted to in-frame clones and leaves out a portion. The table has 8,500 to 10,000 clones, about 90% seen once. No antigens are known for them. This material consisted of cells cultured in vitro, taken from a patient treated with pembrolizumab. These receptor sequences come from an adult with mismatch repair-deficient cancer.

The genes are TRBV29-1 and TRBJ1-2; 7 bases agree with TRBD1. V was clipped by 7 bases and J by 8 bases; unmatched bases: 10. The germline gives CDR1 SQVTM, CDR2 ANQGSEA. The CDR3 extends over 12 amino acids. CDR3: CSGGDSERGYTF. CDR3 DNA: TGCAGCGGCGGGGACAGTGAGCGGGGCTACACCTTC.

The chain carries TRBV5-5 and TRBJ2-5; D may match TRBD1 or TRBD2 (5 bases each). From germline, CDR1 is SGHKS and CDR2 YYEKEE (reference sequence). This CDR3 is built from 16 residues. The V end was cut by 4 bases, the J end by 0 bases, with 16 bases between. DNA for the CDR3: TGTGCCAGCAGCGTGGGACCCCAATCTTACCAAGAGACCCAGTACTTC. It is translated as CASSVGPQSYQETQYF.

This clone was seen more than once but under ten times. The chain has TRBV20-1 and TRBJ2-2; D is ambiguous. This CDR3 contains 11 residues. Trimming pared 1 base from V and 5 bases from J, leaving 2 bases between. Germline CDR1 reads DFQATT; CDR2 reads SNEGSKA (reference sequence). The CDR3 here is CSARATGELFF. CDR3 nucleotides: TGCAGTGCTAGAGCGACCGGGGAGCTGTTTTTT.

CDR3 sequence: CASSQEPWEQGLGTQYF. DNA for the CDR3: TGTGCCAGCAGCCAAGAACCCTGGGAACAAGGGTTGGGGACCCAGTACTTC. The chain carries TRBV14 and TRBJ2-5; D remains ambiguous. V lost 0 bases to trimming and J lost 7 bases, with 21 bases between them. Germline CDR1 is SGHDN and CDR2 is FVKESK. This CDR3 comprises 17 residues.

This rearrangement joins TRBV2 to TRBJ2-7; tentatively, D is TRBD1 (6 bases). V was shortened by 3 bases and J by 5 bases, with 20 bases between the two germline ends. This CDR3 comprises 16 residues. Germline V CDR1 and CDR2: SNHLY, FYNNEI. The CDR3 reads CASSDTRPQQGNEQYF. CDR3 DNA sequence: TGTGCCAGCAGTGACACCCGCCCGCAACAGGGTAACGAGCAGTACTTC.

The chain uses TRBV28 and TRBJ2-7, with D possibly matching TRBD1 (6 bases). The ends were cut back, 7 bases at V and 0 bases at J, with 19 bases in the middle. The V gene's germline CDR1 is MDHEN and CDR2 SYDVKM. This CDR3 is built from 16 residues. The CDR3 spells CASNPGQGLLSYEQYF. The CDR3 DNA reads TGTGCCAGCAATCCCGGGCAGGGGCTCCTCTCCTACGAGCAGTACTTC.

The chain is built from TRBV28 and TRBJ2-1, with 10 bases identical to TRBD2. Per germline, CDR1 MDHEN and CDR2 SYDVKM. The CDR3 runs 15 residues. J gave up 4 bases and V 4 bases, and 4 bases lay outside the gene matches. The CDR3 region has the DNA TGTGCCAGCAGTTCCGGACTAGCGGTATACAATGAGCAGTTCTTC. It codes for CASSSGLAVYNEQFF.

V and J are TRBV10-1 and TRBJ1-5, with TRBD1 as a possible D gene (5 bases). The CDR3 runs to 11 residues. Germline lookup yields CDR1 WNHNN and CDR2 SYGVQD (reference sequence). V dropped 3 bases and J dropped 10 bases, with 7 bases sitting between them. This chain's CDR3 is CASSDGGPQHF. In DNA form, the CDR3 reads TGCGCCAGCAGTGATGGGGGACCCCAGCATTTT.

The chain employs TRBV5-4 and TRBJ1-1, with 7 positions matching TRBD1. The CDR3 has 13 residues. The J segment lost 5 bases and the V segment lost 4 bases, leaving 5 bases of the junction unmatched. CDR1 is SGHNT, CDR2 YYREEE, per germline (reference sequence). The CDR3 is CASSGGTATEAFF. CDR3 nucleotides: TGTGCCAGCAGCGGAGGGACAGCAACTGAAGCTTTCTTT.

The rearrangement uses TRBV7-2 and TRBJ1-3; TRBD1 matches at 9 bases. The germline V gene has CDR1 SGHTA and CDR2 FQGNSA. The junction had 10 bases not matched to a gene; V was cut back by 0 bases and J by 4 bases. The CDR3 is 18 residues long. In DNA, the CDR3 is TGTGCCAGCAGCTTAGCGGGACAGGGAGCGGCAGGGGGAAACACCATATATTTT. Its protein product is CASSLAGQGAAGGNTIYF.